These 21 T cell receptor beta chains originate from one sample sequenced in a study of blood T cell repertoires in COVID-19. Generated by immunoSEQ multiplex PCR, the TCRdb table keeps only in-frame clones and is missing some. The sample lists approximately 530,000 clones, roughly nine tenths occurring once. The sample taken for sequencing was peripheral blood. The source is a woman in her forties or fifties with COVID-19, enrolled during active disease.

J is TRBJ1-1 and V is TRBV9, with D possibly TRBD1 on 5 matching bases. This CDR3 contains 16 residues. Deletions cut 4 bases from V and 3 bases from J, with 19 bases between. The V gene's germline CDR1 is SGDLS and CDR2 YYNGEE. CDR3 sequence: CASSSGGAGRDTEAFF. CDR3 sequence (DNA): TGTGCCAGCAGCTCTGGCGGGGCTGGGAGGGACACTGAAGCTTTCTTT.

This clone was picked up a small number of times. The V and J genes are TRBV6-5 and TRBJ2-3; D is possibly TRBD1 (7 bases). This CDR3 is 14 amino acids long. CDR1 and CDR2 (germline): MNHEY, SVGAGI. V lost 5 bases to trimming and J lost 4 bases, with 13 bases between them. The CDR3 DNA follows: TGTGCCAGCAGTCCAGGGGGGAACGCAGATACGCAGTATTTT. It encodes CASSPGGNADTQYF.

Only one count was recorded for this clone. The chain is built from TRBV5-1 and TRBJ2-3; D is unclear. Trimming took 4 bases from V and 2 from J, leaving 11 bases between them. The CDR3 length is 14 residues. Germline V gene data show CDR1 as SGHRS and CDR2 as YFSETQ. In DNA form, the CDR3 reads TGCGCCAGCAGCCCCGGCGGCGTCACAGATACGCAGTATTTT. Translated, it gives CASSPGGVTDTQYF. The whole variable domain, filled in from reference TRBV5-1 and TRBJ2-3, reads KAGVTQTPRYLIKTRGQQVTLSCSPISGHRSVSWYQQTPGQGLQFLFEYFSETQRNKGNFPGRFSGRQFSNSRSEMNVSTLELGDSALYLCASSPGGVTDTQYFGPGTRLTVL.

This clone was counted a few times. The CDR3 reads CASGLLQGGEWEGYTF. DNA of the CDR3: TGTGCTAGTGGTTTGCTACAGGGAGGGGAATGGGAAGGCTACACCTTC. This chain connects TRBV12-5 to TRBJ1-2, with D maybe TRBD1 (6 bases). CDR1 is LGHNT and CDR2 is FRNRAP in the germline V gene. Trimming took off 2 bases at V and 8 bases at J, with 21 bases between the two ends. This CDR3 region has 16 residues.

This chain joins TRBV7-9 and TRBJ1-1, with D possibly matching TRBD1 (6 bases). The CDR3 covers 16 residues. The germline gives CDR1 SEHNR, CDR2 FQNEAQ (reference sequence). The V gene lost 4 bases and the J gene lost 1 base, with 16 bases spanning the gap. The DNA for the CDR3 is TGTGCCAGCAGCTCCCGAATCGGGACAAAGAACACTGAAGCTTTCTTT. Amino acids: CASSSRIGTKNTEAFF.

This chain joins TRBV3-1 (or the pseudogene TRBV3-2) and TRBJ2-7, with 9 bases matching TRBD1. CDR3 length equals 15 residues. Trimming took 1 base from V and 6 from J; bases not matched to a gene: 7. Germline V gene data show CDR1 as LGHDT and CDR2 as YNNKEL (reference sequence). The chain's CDR3 is CASSQGTGEYGEQYF. The CDR3, as DNA: TGTGCCAGCAGCCAAGGGACAGGGGAATACGGCGAGCAGTACTTC.

This clone has a single count. The CDR3 region is CASSLIQGSAEAFF. CDR3 sequence (DNA): TGCGCCAGCAGCTTGATACAGGGCTCGGCTGAAGCTTTCTTT. The chain employs TRBV5-1 and TRBJ1-1; weak D call: TRBD1 (6 bases). V dropped 1 base and J dropped 6 bases, with 13 bases sitting between them. The CDR3 runs to 14 residues. The V gene's germline CDR1 is SGHRS and CDR2 YFSETQ.

The chain uses TRBV6-5 and TRBJ2-7, with a weak D call TRBD1 (6 bases). V dropped 4 bases and J dropped 0 bases, with 13 bases sitting between them. This CDR3 is built from 15 residues. Looked up from germline, CDR1 is MNHEY and CDR2 is SVGAGI. CDR3 nucleotides: TGTGCCAGCAGTTTGTCGGGACATAGCTCCTACGAGCAGTACTTC. Its translation is CASSLSGHSSYEQYF.

The chain uses TRBV27 and TRBJ2-7, with D possibly TRBD1 on 5 matching bases. From germline, CDR1 is MNHEY and CDR2 SMNVEV (reference sequence). This CDR3 is 13 amino acids long. The V end was cut by 2 bases, the J end by 6 bases, with 11 bases between. This chain's CDR3 is CASSLRGVGEQYF. For the CDR3, the DNA is TGTGCCAGCAGTTTAAGGGGCGTTGGCGAGCAGTACTTC.

The chain carries TRBV15 and TRBJ1-1, with no clear D. The CDR3 consists of 14 residues. Germline V gives CDR1 LNHNV, CDR2 YYDKDF (reference sequence). The V gene lost 0 bases and the J gene lost 2 bases, with 7 bases spanning the gap. This chain's CDR3 is CATSRDGGNTEAFF. CDR3 bases: TGTGCCACCAGCAGAGATGGAGGAAACACTGAAGCTTTCTTT.

The chain couples TRBV9 to TRBJ1-2, with D perhaps TRBD1 (6 bases). Germline-derived CDR1 and CDR2 are SGDLS and YYNGEE. This CDR3 has 15 residues. V was pared by 0 bases and J by 4 bases, with 13 bases between. CDR3 in amino acids: CASSVAPDSTYGYTF. The CDR3 DNA sequence: TGTGCCAGCAGCGTAGCCCCGGACAGCACCTATGGCTACACCTTC.

V usage is TRBV19 and J usage is TRBJ1-1; 11 positions match TRBD1. J was trimmed by 6 bases and V by 2 bases; bases with no gene match: 11. The CDR3 consists of 17 residues. CDR1 and CDR2 from the germline V gene are LNHDA and SQIVND (reference sequence). The CDR3 nucleotides are TGTGCCAGTAGTATATGGACAGGGGGCGCTTCTAGATCTGAAGCTTTCTTT. Its protein product is CASSIWTGGASRSEAFF.

The chain combines TRBV5-4 with TRBJ2-3; 8 bases match TRBD1. The CDR3 covers 14 residues. J was trimmed by 5 bases and V by 4 bases; bases with no gene match: 6. Germline lookup yields CDR1 SGHNT and CDR2 YYREEE (reference sequence). In nucleotides, the CDR3 is TGTGCCAGCAGCCCCGGGACAGGTGAAGATACGCAGTATTTT. Encoded protein: CASSPGTGEDTQYF.

The chain has TRBV7-6 and TRBJ1-3, with D possibly being TRBD1 (6 bases). Trimming took 3 bases from V and 0 from J, leaving 12 bases between them. Germline V gene data show CDR1 as SGHVS and CDR2 as FNYEAQ. The CDR3 is made up of 16 amino acids. The DNA of the CDR3 is TGTGCCAGCAGCTTGATCAGGGGTTTCTCTGGAAACACCATATATTTT. Amino acids: CASSLIRGFSGNTIYF.

V usage is TRBV5-1 and J usage is TRBJ1-2; TRBD1 might be the D (6 bases). Germline V gives CDR1 SGHRS, CDR2 YFSETQ. CDR3 length: 16 amino acids. Trimming removed 5 bases from V and 7 bases from J, with 24 bases in between. The CDR3 is CASSSRGGGLGGGYTF. The DNA for the CDR3 is TGCGCCAGCAGTTCTCGGGGGGGCGGGCTCGGAGGTGGCTACACCTTC.

V is TRBV19 and J is TRBJ2-7; a weak D match, TRBD1 (6 bases). The CDR3 contains 14 residues. CDR1 and CDR2 from the germline V gene are LNHDA and SQIVND (reference sequence). Trimming stripped 5 bases from V and 4 bases from J, with 15 bases between. CDR3 in DNA: TGTGCCAGTAGTCGTCGGGACACATGGTACGAGCAGTACTTC. Protein product: CASSRRDTWYEQYF.

The rearrangement links TRBV5-1 to TRBJ2-3; tentative D call: TRBD2 (5 bases). Germline CDR1 SGHRS, CDR2 YFSETQ. The CDR3 is 14 residues long. V was cut by 4 bases and J by 3 bases, with 12 bases left in between. CDR3 amino acids: CASSPWTGTDTQYF. CDR3 DNA sequence: TGCGCCAGCAGCCCCTGGACGGGGACAGATACGCAGTATTTT.

This chain connects TRBV24-1 to TRBJ2-7; unclear D gene. V lost 3 bases to trimming and J lost 3 bases, with 8 bases between them. Germline CDR1 is KGHDR and CDR2 is SFDVKD. This CDR3 is 13 amino acids long. The CDR3 nucleotides read TGTGCCACCAGTGATCCGAACAACTACGAGCAGTACTTC. Its translation is CATSDPNNYEQYF.

The CDR3 bases are TGTGCCAGTAGTCTCCCGCGAACTGAAGCTTTCTTT. It codes for CASSLPRTEAFF. The rearrangement links TRBV19 to TRBJ1-1; D not certain. Germline assignment: CDR1 LNHDA and CDR2 SQIVND (reference sequence). V lost 5 bases and J lost 5, with 9 bases in between. The CDR3 has 12 residues.

This clone has a single count. The genes are TRBV5-6 and TRBJ1-3; 7 bases agree with TRBD1. CDR3 length equals 14 residues. With V trimmed by 3 bases and J by 3 bases, 3 bases remained unmatched. The germline gives CDR1 SGHDT, CDR2 YYEEEE. CDR3 in DNA: TGTGCCAGCAGCTGGGGACAGTTTGGAAACACCATATATTTT. The encoded protein is CASSWGQFGNTIYF.

This sequence joins TRBV5-6 and TRBJ1-2; a possible D gene is TRBD1 (6 bases). The germline V gene encodes CDR1 SGHDT and CDR2 YYEEEE. This CDR3 has 12 amino acids. Trimming took off 4 bases at V and 5 bases at J, with 9 bases between the two ends. The CDR3: CASSPRGYGYTF. The CDR3 coding sequence is TGTGCCAGCAGCCCCAGGGGTTATGGCTACACCTTC.